This entry features one T cell receptor beta chain sequence. The repertoire was sequenced with immunoSEQ multiplex PCR; TCRdb's copy has only in-frame clones and lacks some. The table records more than 200,000 clones, approximately 90% of them present only once. Residents of approximately 25 US areas, aged about 18 to 95 years, made up the participants. Donors in Cohort 3 who had recovered were those with two negative PCRs, healthcare professional clearance, or resolution of their symptoms. V lost 10 bases and J 3 bases, leaving 14 bases between the germline ends. Germline V gives CDR1 KGHDR, CDR2 SFDVKD. CDR3 length: 13 residues. The sample originates from a study of blood T cell repertoires in COVID-19. Turning to the study itself: Material from acute and convalescent COVID-19 was sourced from the United States, Italy and Spain.

J is TRBJ1-1 and V is TRBV24-1; D is ambiguous. The specimen sequenced was PBMCs or T cells enriched from blood (not recorded which). This receptor was obtained from a woman aged 25 to 45 who had recovered from COVID-19. The CDR3 DNA reads TGTGCCACTAGGCAAGGGAGAGACACTGAAGCTTTCTTT. This translates into CATRQGRDTEAFF.